These T cell receptor beta chains were read from a single sample in a study of T cells in Graves' hyperthyroidism and ophthalmopathy. TCRdb fed the multiplex PCR reads into MiXCR, producing one record per CDR3 protein. Of 450,000 to 500,000 distinct CDR3 sequences in the sample, less than 25% were seen once. What was sequenced was blood. The source of these receptors is a woman aged 65 to 85 with Graves' ophthalmopathy. CDR3s include the opening cysteine and the closing phenylalanine or tryptophan. A D gene is named only where the DNA matches it firmly. The size field is filled for only some rows; it gives once, few, many or a size class.

clone_size,j_call,v_call,d_call,cdr3_nt,cdr3_aa
NA,TRBJ2-3,TRBV6-4,NA,TGTGCCAGCAGTGCCGAGTTCGGGGGCACAGATACGCAGTATTTT,CASSAEFGGTDTQYF
NA,TRBJ1-1,TRBV29-1,NA,TGCAGCGTTGAACCGGGCCAAGGGAACACTGAAGCTTTCTTT,CSVEPGQGNTEAFF
NA,TRBJ2-7,TRBV3-1,TRBD2,TGTGCCAGCAGCCCCTTTGCGGGGGGCCCCTACGAGCAGTACTTC,CASSPFAGGPYEQYF
NA,TRBJ2-1,TRBV7-3,TRBD2,TGTGCCAGCAGCTTGGGGACTAGCGGTGACAATGAGCAGTTCTTC,CASSLGTSGDNEQFF
many,TRBJ2-7,TRBV5-1,NA,TGCGCCAGCAGCTTGGGCACAGGCCCTGAGCAGTACTTC,CASSLGTGPEQYF
many,TRBJ2-7,TRBV28,NA,TGTGCCAGCACATCTTCGTTCAAGCAGTACTTC,CASTSSFKQYF
NA,TRBJ2-1,TRBV7-3,TRBD2,TGTGCCAGCAGCTTAACTTCGTCTAGCGGGATTCGGGTGAATGAGCAGTTCTTC,CASSLTSSSGIRVNEQFF
once,TRBJ1-6,TRBV7-6,TRBD1,TGTGCCAGCAGCCCCCGGACAGGGAGAACGGATTCACCCCTCCACTTT,CASSPRTGRTDSPLHF
few,TRBJ1-4,TRBV11-2,NA,TGTGCCAGCAGCCGAACCGGGGGGGGCCTTTCAACTAATGAAAAACTGTTTTTT,CASSRTGGGLSTNEKLFF
few,TRBJ2-5,TRBV5-1,NA,TGCGCCAGCAGCACAGGGTCGGGGGAGACCCAGTACTTC,CASSTGSGETQYF
NA,TRBJ2-3,TRBV5-8,NA,TGTGCCAGTCTAATGTCCCAGGCGAGGGATACGCAGTATTTT,CASLMSQARDTQYF
once,TRBJ1-1,TRBV5-1,NA,TGCGCCAGCGGAAGTGGAGTGAACACTGAAGCTTTCTTT,CASGSGVNTEAFF
few,TRBJ2-1,TRBV5-1,NA,TGCGCCAGCAGCTTCGATAGCGGTATTTCCTACAATGAGCAGTTCTTC,CASSFDSGISYNEQFF
many,TRBJ1-6,TRBV6-2/TRBV6-3,NA,TGTGCCAGCAGTGACATAGACAGGATCGGTTCACCCCTCCACTTT,CASSDIDRIGSPLHF
NA,TRBJ2-5,TRBV5-1,NA,TGCGCCAGCAGCTTGGCCTATCAGGAGAAGGAGACCCAGTACTTC,CASSLAYQEKETQYF
few,TRBJ1-4,TRBV12-3/TRBV12-4,NA,TGTGCCAGCAGGAGCAGGACAGCTCCGATGGAAAAACTGTTTTTT,CASRSRTAPMEKLFF
NA,TRBJ2-7,TRBV5-1,TRBD2,TGCGCCAGCAGCTTGGGTGCAGCGGGGGGGTACTACGAGCAGTACTTC,CASSLGAAGGYYEQYF
NA,TRBJ1-1,TRBV6-1,NA,TGTGCCAGCGGGCGTCAAAACACTGAAGCTTTCTTT,CASGRQNTEAFF
few,TRBJ2-1,TRBV10-1,NA,TGCGCCAGCAGTGAGTCTCCGAGTTGGGACAACCCTTACAATGAGCAGTTCTTC,CASSESPSWDNPYNEQFF
NA,TRBJ2-3,TRBV4-2,TRBD2,TGTGCCAGCAGCCAAGATGCTGGACAGCGACTAGCGCTGCCAGATACGCAGTATTTT,CASSQDAGQRLALPDTQYF
many,TRBJ1-5,TRBV28,NA,TGTGCCAGCAGTTTGGATTCGGGATGGCCCCAGCATTTT,CASSLDSGWPQHF
NA,TRBJ1-4,TRBV3-1,NA,TGTGCCAGCAGCCGGTCACAGGGAACTAATGAAAAACTGTTTTTT,CASSRSQGTNEKLFF
NA,TRBJ2-5,TRBV29-1,NA,TGCAGCGTTGTTCCCGCGCGGCCGTCCCAAGAGACCCAGTACTTC,CSVVPARPSQETQYF
few,TRBJ1-2,TRBV27,NA,TGTGCCAGCAGTTTCCCGGGGGGGGGAGGCTACACCTTC,CASSFPGGGGYTF
NA,TRBJ2-2,TRBV5-5,TRBD1,TGTGCCAGCAGCTTAGGGCCAGGGGGTGGTACCGGGGAGCTGTTTTTT,CASSLGPGGGTGELFF
NA,TRBJ1-4,TRBV29-1,TRBD1,TGCAGCGTTGCGAGGACAGGGAATGAAAAACTGTTTTTT,CSVARTGNEKLFF
many,TRBJ2-3,TRBV20-1,NA,TGCAGTGCTACACACGCCGGCGGTTCTAGCACAGATACGCAGTATTTT,CSATHAGGSSTDTQYF
NA,TRBJ2-5,TRBV11-2,TRBD2,TGTGCCAGCAGGGGACTAGCGGGCCTTGAGCGAGAGACCCAGTACTTC,CASRGLAGLERETQYF
NA,TRBJ1-4,TRBV7-9,TRBD1,TGTGCCAGCAGTCCGGGACAGGGTAACGAAAAACTGTTTTTT,CASSPGQGNEKLFF
NA,TRBJ1-1,TRBV18,NA,TGTGCCAGCTCGCCACCGACAGCCCTGAACACTGAAGCTTTCTTT,CASSPPTALNTEAFF
few,TRBJ2-3,TRBV11-2,TRBD2,TGTGCCAGCAGCTTAGATCTAGCGGGAGGGTATAGAGATACGCAGTATTTT,CASSLDLAGGYRDTQYF
NA,TRBJ2-7,TRBV7-2,NA,TGTGCCAGCAGCTTAGCAGGGTGGGGCGAGCAGTACTTC,CASSLAGWGEQYF
many,TRBJ2-7,TRBV20-1,NA,TGCAGTGCCCCGGGACGGGCCTCCTACGAGCAGTACTTC,CSAPGRASYEQYF
few,TRBJ2-7,TRBV3-1,TRBD2,TGTGCCAGCAGCCAACTCCGGACTAGCGGTCTTGGGCAGTACTTC,CASSQLRTSGLGQYF
few,TRBJ1-2,TRBV3-1,NA,TGTGCCAGCAGCCAGCTGGACGACTATGGCTACACCTTC,CASSQLDDYGYTF
many,TRBJ2-5,TRBV5-6,NA,TGTGCCAGCAGCTTCACAGGGCGGGAGACCCAGTACTTC,CASSFTGRETQYF
few,TRBJ1-1,TRBV10-3,NA,TGTGCCATGGGGTGGGGAGAGGGGACTGAAGCTTTCTTT,CAMGWGEGTEAFF
many,TRBJ1-5,TRBV6-6,TRBD1,TGTGCCAGCAGTTACCCCTTTTCGGACAGGAAAAATCAGCCCCAGCATTTT,CASSYPFSDRKNQPQHF
many,TRBJ1-4,TRBV2,TRBD1,TGTGCCAGCAGATACGGGACAGGGACATATAATGAAAAACTGTTTTTT,CASRYGTGTYNEKLFF
many,TRBJ2-3,TRBV2,TRBD2,TGTGCCAGCGGAAGGGTAGCGGGAGGGCCAGGTACGCAGTATTTT,CASGRVAGGPGTQYF
NA,TRBJ2-1,TRBV29-1,NA,TGCAGCGTTGACGCTGAGATGTCCGGAGGGGCATTCTTC,CSVDAEMSGGAFF
NA,TRBJ1-2,TRBV27,NA,TGTGCCAGCAGTTTAGTTAAGGGGACGGGCTACACCTTC,CASSLVKGTGYTF
NA,TRBJ2-7,TRBV30,TRBD2,TGTGCCTGCCCTAGCCCCCGGGCTAGCGGGAGGCCCACGATTGTGGAGCAGTACTTC,CACPSPRASGRPTIVEQYF
NA,TRBJ1-5,TRBV11-2,TRBD1,TGTGCCAGTGACCGGGACAGCACCAATCAGCCCCAGCATTTT,CASDRDSTNQPQHF
many,TRBJ2-1,TRBV29-1,NA,TGCAGCCTTCGGGGTCGCCAACCCTACAATGAGCAGTTCTTC,CSLRGRQPYNEQFF